The present T cell receptor beta chain was sequenced within a study of blood T cell repertoires in COVID-19. Individuals drawn from 24 US areas were about 18 to 90 years old. The data were produced by immunoSEQ multiplex PCR, yet TCRdb's version contains in-frame clones alone and is incomplete. The table has 190,000 or so clones, about 86% seen once. Germline V CDR1 and CDR2: MNHEY, SVGAGI. This CDR3 has 14 amino acids. The trim removed 6 bases at V and 4 bases at J, leaving 6 bases unmatched. The V and J genes are TRBV6-5 and TRBJ1-1; 9 nucleotides align to TRBD1. The sequenced material came from PBMCs or T cells enriched from blood (not recorded which). The sequence derives from a young woman who had been exposed to COVID-19. CDR3 loop: CASRGQGGSTEAFF. CDR3 DNA sequence: TGTGCCAGCAGGGGACAGGGAGGGAGCACTGAAGCTTTCTTT.